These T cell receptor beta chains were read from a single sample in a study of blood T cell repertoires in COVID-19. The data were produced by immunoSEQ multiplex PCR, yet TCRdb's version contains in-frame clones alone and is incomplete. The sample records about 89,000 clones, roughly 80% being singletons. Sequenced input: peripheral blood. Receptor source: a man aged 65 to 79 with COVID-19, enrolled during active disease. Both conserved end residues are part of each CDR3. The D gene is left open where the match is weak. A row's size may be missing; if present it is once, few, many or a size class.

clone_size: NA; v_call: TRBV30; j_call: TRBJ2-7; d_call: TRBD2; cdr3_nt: TGTGCCTGGGTTGGGACTAGCGGGATCTCCTACGAGCAGTACTTC; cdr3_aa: CAWVGTSGISYEQYF
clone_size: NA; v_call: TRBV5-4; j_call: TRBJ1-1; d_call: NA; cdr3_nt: TGTGCCAGCAGCTTGGACCCTGCGGGCACTGAAGCTTTCTTT; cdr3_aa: CASSLDPAGTEAFF
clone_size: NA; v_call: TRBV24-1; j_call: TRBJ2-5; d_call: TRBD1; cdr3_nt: TGTGCCACCAGTGCCAGGGGAAGGGGACAGAAAGAGACCCAGTACTTC; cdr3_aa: CATSARGRGQKETQYF
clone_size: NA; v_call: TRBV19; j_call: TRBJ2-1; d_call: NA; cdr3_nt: TGTGCCAGTAACCCTAGTTTGAGCTCCTACAATGAGCAGTTCTTC; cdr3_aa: CASNPSLSSYNEQFF
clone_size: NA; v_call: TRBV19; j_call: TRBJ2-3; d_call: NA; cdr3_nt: TGTGCCAGTAGTATCGGCGGTTCAGATACGCAGTATTTT; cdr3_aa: CASSIGGSDTQYF
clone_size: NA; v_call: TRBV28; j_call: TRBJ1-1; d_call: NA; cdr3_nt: TGTGCCAGCAGTTTACTTCGTAAGAACACTGAAGCTTTCTTT; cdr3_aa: CASSLLRKNTEAFF
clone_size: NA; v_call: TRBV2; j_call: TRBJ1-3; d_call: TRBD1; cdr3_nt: TGTGCCAGCATGTTGGAGACAGGGAGAAACACCATATATTTT; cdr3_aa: CASMLETGRNTIYF
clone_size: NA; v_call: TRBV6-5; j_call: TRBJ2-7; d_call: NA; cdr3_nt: TGTGCCACCCTCTTTTACGAGCAGTACTTC; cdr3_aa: CATLFYEQYF
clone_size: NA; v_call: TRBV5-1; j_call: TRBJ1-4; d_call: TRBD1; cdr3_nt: TGCGCCAGCAGCTGGGGGACAGGTGAATCCGGTGAAAAACTGTTTTTT; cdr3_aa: CASSWGTGESGEKLFF
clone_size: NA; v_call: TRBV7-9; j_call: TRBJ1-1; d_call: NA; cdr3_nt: TGTGCCAGCAGCTTAGAATTGAGGAACACTGAAGCTTTCTTT; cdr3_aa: CASSLELRNTEAFF
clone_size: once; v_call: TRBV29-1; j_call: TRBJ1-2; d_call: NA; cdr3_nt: TGCAGCGTCCAAGGGGAGGGTAGGGGCTACACCTTC; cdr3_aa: CSVQGEGRGYTF
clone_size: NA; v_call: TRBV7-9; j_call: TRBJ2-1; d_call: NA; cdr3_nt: TGTGCCAGCAGCCGTGCTGAGGGAGGCAGAAATGAGCAGTTCTTC; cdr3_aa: CASSRAEGGRNEQFF
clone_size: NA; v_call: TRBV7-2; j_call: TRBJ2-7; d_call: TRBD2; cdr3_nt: TGTGCCAGCAGTCGGACTAGCAAAGAAGGCGAGCAGTACTTC; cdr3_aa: CASSRTSKEGEQYF
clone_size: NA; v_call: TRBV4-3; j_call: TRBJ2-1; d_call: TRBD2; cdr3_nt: TGCGCCAGCAGCCAAGATGTTTCGGCTAGCGGGAGGGCCAGCAATGAGCAGTTCTTC; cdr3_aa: CASSQDVSASGRASNEQFF
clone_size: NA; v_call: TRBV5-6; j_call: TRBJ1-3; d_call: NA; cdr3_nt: TGTGCCAGCAGCTTGGACGGTCTTTGGTCTGGAAACACCATATATTTT; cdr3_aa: CASSLDGLWSGNTIYF
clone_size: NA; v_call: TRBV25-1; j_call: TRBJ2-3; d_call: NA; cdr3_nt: TGTGCCAGCAATTGTAGCCTAGTGTCAGCAACAGATACGCAGTATTTT; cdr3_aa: CASNCSLVSATDTQYF
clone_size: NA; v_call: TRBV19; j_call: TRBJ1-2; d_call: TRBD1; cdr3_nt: TGTGCCAGTTTACCGGGACAGGGGTATGGCTACACCTTC; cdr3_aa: CASLPGQGYGYTF
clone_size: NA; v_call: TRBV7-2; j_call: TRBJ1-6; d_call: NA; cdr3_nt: TGTGCCAGCAGCTTACTAGGGGCCTCTAATTCACCCCTCCACTTT; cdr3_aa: CASSLLGASNSPLHF
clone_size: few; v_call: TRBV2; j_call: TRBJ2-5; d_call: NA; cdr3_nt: TGTGCCAGCAGTTCCCTAGGGGACACCAAAGAGACCCAGTACTTC; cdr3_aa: CASSSLGDTKETQYF
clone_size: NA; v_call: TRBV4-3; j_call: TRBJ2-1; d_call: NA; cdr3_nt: TGCGCCAGCAGCTTGGGAGCGGGTATATACAATGAGCAGTTCTTC; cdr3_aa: CASSLGAGIYNEQFF
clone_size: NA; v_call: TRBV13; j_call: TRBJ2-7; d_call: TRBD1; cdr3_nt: TGTGCCAGCAGCTTAGGTGGGACAGGGGGTGCAGGCCCATCCTACGAGCAGTACTTC; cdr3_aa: CASSLGGTGGAGPSYEQYF
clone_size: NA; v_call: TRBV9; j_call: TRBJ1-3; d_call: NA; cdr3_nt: TGTGCCAGCAGCGTAGGGACAGTTGGAAACACCATATATTTT; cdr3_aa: CASSVGTVGNTIYF
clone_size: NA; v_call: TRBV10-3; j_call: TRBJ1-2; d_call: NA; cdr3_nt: TGTGCCATCAGTGATACTGGACAGACCTATGGCTACACCTTC; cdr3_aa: CAISDTGQTYGYTF